This T cell receptor (beta chain) is from a study of response to subunit inactivated influenza vaccine. Note on this clonotype: The antigen is not known.

Whole-study results and caveats: Each seasonal influenza vaccination recruits few new T cells, the authors suggested.

TCRdb ran MiXCR on the RT-PCR reads and lists one entry per CDR3 protein. The profile shows about 780,000 distinct CDR3 sequences, under 20% of them singletons. With V trimmed by 3 bases and J by 10 bases, 20 bases remained unmatched. This CDR3 comprises 18 residues. Material: PBMCs from blood, obtained around 5 days after vaccination. This TCR came from a man in his fifties who received an inactivated influenza vaccine. The V gene is TRBV12-3 or TRBV12-4, the J gene TRBJ2-1, with 8 bases that match TRBD2. The DNA for the CDR3 is TGTGCCAGCAGTTTCGGGCCTGTCGGCGGGAGGATACCCTACGAGCAGTTCTTC. This gives the protein CASSFGPVGGRIPYEQFF.